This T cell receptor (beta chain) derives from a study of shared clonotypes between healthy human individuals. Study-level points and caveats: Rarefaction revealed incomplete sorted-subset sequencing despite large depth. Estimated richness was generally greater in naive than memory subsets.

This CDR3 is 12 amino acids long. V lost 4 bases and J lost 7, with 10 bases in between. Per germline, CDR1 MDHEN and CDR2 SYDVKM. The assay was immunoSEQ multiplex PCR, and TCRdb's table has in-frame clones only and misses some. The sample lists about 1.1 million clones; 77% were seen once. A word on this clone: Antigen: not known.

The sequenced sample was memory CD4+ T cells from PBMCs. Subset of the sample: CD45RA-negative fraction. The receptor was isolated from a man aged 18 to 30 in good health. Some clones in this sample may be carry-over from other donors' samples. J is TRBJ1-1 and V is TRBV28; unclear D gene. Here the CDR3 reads CASSSWRIEAFF. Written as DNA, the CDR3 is TGTGCCAGCAGTTCTTGGCGAATTGAAGCTTTCTTT.